Many counts were recorded for the clone carrying this TCR beta chain. Indicated time point: newly diagnosed GD, antithyroid drugs for less than 3 months. PBMC-extracted RNA yielded the TCR library. The data were taken from a study of regulatory T cells in long-lasting Graves disease. Libraries of TCR beta came from iRepertoire HTBI primers plus Arm-PCR of CDR3 regions. TCRdb re-called the multiplex PCR reads through MiXCR, storing one row per CDR3 protein. The sample yields a few hundred thousand distinct CDR3 sequences, 16% seen once. The V gene's germline CDR1 is GTSNPN and CDR2 SVGIG (reference sequence). This CDR3 is 15 amino acids long. The junction had 11 bases not matched to a gene; V was cut back by 6 bases and J by 3 bases. The same data also contributed to another study, on T cells in Graves' hyperthyroidism and ophthalmopathy. As that study records: Any patient presenting with uncontrolled infection, other autoimmune disease, pregnancy or lactation was left out.

This rearrangement joins TRBV30 to TRBJ2-4; 7 bases align to TRBD1. Sequenced here: peripheral blood mononuclear cells (PBMCs), sampled at new diagnosis, from a patient treated with antithyroid drugs. This receptor was identified in a woman aged 18-29 years with Graves disease. The CDR3 loop is CACIRGSVGKNIQYF. CDR3 DNA sequence: TGTGCCTGCATCAGGGGGAGCGTTGGCAAAAACATTCAGTACTTC. The complete variable domain, with remaining parts taken from reference TRBV30 and TRBJ2-4, reads SQTIHQWPATLVQPVGSPLSLECTVEGTSNPNLYWYRQAAGRGLQLLFYSVGIGQISSEVPQNLSASRPQDRQFILSSKKLLLSDSGFYLCACIRGSVGKNIQYFGAGTRLSVL.